These 12 T cell receptor beta chains were sequenced from one sample in a study of blood T cell repertoires in COVID-19. TCRdb keeps only in-frame clones here, not all; method: immunoSEQ multiplex PCR. Among under 200,000 clones, around 82% were seen once, and the ten largest hold roughly 14%. Sequencing used peripheral blood. All receptors come from a man aged 18 to 30 with active or convalescent COVID-19.

J is TRBJ1-1 and V is TRBV19, with D perhaps matching TRBD1 (6 bases). The V end was cut by 3 bases, the J end by 4 bases, with 12 bases between. CDR3 length: 14 amino acids. Germline CDR1 LNHDA, CDR2 SQIVND (reference sequence). The CDR3 is CASSIGGPVTEAFF. CDR3 DNA sequence: TGTGCCAGTAGTATCGGGGGGCCGGTCACTGAAGCTTTCTTT.

The chain employs TRBV11-3 and TRBJ1-5, with 11 bases fitting TRBD1. J gave up 7 bases and V 1 base, and 0 bases lay outside the gene matches. The CDR3 runs to 14 residues. Per the germline V gene, CDR1 is SGHNT and CDR2 is YENEEA. The CDR3 region has the DNA TGTGCCAGCAGCTTAGGGACAGGGGGCCAGCCCCAGCATTTT. Protein sequence: CASSLGTGGQPQHF.

This clone was found once. This chain connects TRBV24-1 to TRBJ2-1, with unresolved D. V lost 5 bases to trimming and J lost 4 bases, with 2 bases between them. CDR1 KGHDR and CDR2 SFDVKD come from the germline V gene. The CDR3 is 11 residues long. In DNA form, the CDR3 reads TGTGCCACCAGTGTATACAATGAGCAGTTCTTC. It is translated as CATSVYNEQFF.

The rearrangement links TRBV9 to TRBJ1-6, with TRBD1 identical over 8 bases. The CDR3 covers 15 residues. In germline, CDR1 is SGDLS, CDR2 YYNGEE. The V segment lost 3 bases and the J segment 7 bases; nucleotides outside the gene matches: 6. CDR3 bases: TGTGCCAGCAGCGCTGGACAGGGAAAGAATTCACCCCTCCACTTT. As protein: CASSAGQGKNSPLHF.

Concerning this clone: The same CDR3 is also encoded by other DNA sequences in this sample. The rearrangement joins TRBV7-6 to TRBJ2-7; 8 bases are a match to TRBD1. V lost 3 bases and J lost 1; bases outside the gene matches: 2. There are 14 residues in the CDR3. Germline CDR1 is SGHVS and CDR2 is FNYEAQ. CDR3 sequence (DNA): TGTGCCAGCAGCTTGGGACAGGCATCCTACGAGCAGTACTTC. It specifies CASSLGQASYEQYF.

The rearrangement uses TRBV4-1 and TRBJ2-3, with 10 bases lining up with TRBD2. The V gene end was trimmed by 5 bases and the J gene end by 2 bases; junction bases not matched to a gene: 13. Germline CDR1 is MGHRA and CDR2 is YSYEKL. The CDR3 is 18 residues long. The CDR3 DNA sequence: TGCGCCAGCAGCAGCCGCCCCCCCGGGACTAGCGTCACAGATACGCAGTATTTT. This sequence encodes CASSSRPPGTSVTDTQYF.

On this clone itself: The same CDR3 can be traced to other DNA sequences in this sample. The chain employs TRBV7-9 and TRBJ1-2; 12 bases are a match to TRBD1. Per the germline V gene, CDR1 is SEHNR and CDR2 is FQNEAQ (reference sequence). Unmatched junction bases numbered 8, after V lost 5 bases and J lost 7 bases. The CDR3 spans 15 residues. The CDR3 nucleotides read TGTGCCAGCAGCCTTGCCGGGACAGGGGGCTCTGGCTACACCTTC. Its translation is CASSLAGTGGSGYTF.

This sequence joins TRBV4-3 and TRBJ2-1; D unclear. The CDR3 loop spans 14 amino acids. CDR1 and CDR2 (germline): LGHNA, YSLEER. V lost 0 bases, J lost 8 bases, and 11 bases lay in between. This CDR3 is CASSQDGSRHEQFF. In nucleotides, the CDR3 is TGCGCCAGCAGCCAAGATGGGTCTAGACATGAGCAGTTCTTC.

This clone has more than one count but fewer than ten. The V gene is TRBV10-1, the J gene TRBJ1-6; possibly TRBD1 for D (6 bases). The CDR3 is 14 amino acids. CDR1 is WNHNN, CDR2 SYGVQD, per germline (reference sequence). The V and J ends lost 4 bases and 5 bases respectively, with 9 bases between them. CDR3 loop: CASSGGQNNSPLHF. As DNA, the CDR3 is TGCGCCAGCAGTGGTGGACAGAATAATTCACCCCTCCACTTT.

This clone occurred once. This rearrangement joins TRBV19 to TRBJ2-2; 8 bases map to TRBD1. Germline lookup yields CDR1 LNHDA and CDR2 SQIVND (reference sequence). V was pared by 10 bases and J by 3 bases, with 7 bases of the junction left unmatched. The CDR3 consists of 14 residues. The DNA of the CDR3 is TGTGCCACCCGGACAGGGACAGACACCGGGGAGCTGTTTTTT. Translating gives CATRTGTDTGELFF.

The chain recombines TRBV6-2 or TRBV6-3 with TRBJ2-3; 8 nucleotides line up with TRBD2. The CDR3 has 18 amino acids. Unmatched junction bases numbered 15, after V lost 4 bases and J lost 3 bases. The germline V gene encodes CDR1 MNHEY and CDR2 SVGEGT. The CDR3, as DNA: TGTGCCAGCAGTTGGAAACTCTCAGCGGGAGTACTGACAGATACGCAGTATTTT. Translating it yields CASSWKLSAGVLTDTQYF.

This rearrangement joins TRBV19 to TRBJ1-5; 7 bases map to TRBD1. Germline assignment: CDR1 LNHDA and CDR2 SQIVND (reference sequence). The CDR3 length is 14 residues. V shed 5 bases, J shed 0 bases, and the junction held 1 base outside the gene matches. CDR3 in DNA: TGTGCCAGTAGTGGACAGGCTAGCAATCAGCCCCAGCATTTT. The encoded protein is CASSGQASNQPQHF.